Following are 25 T cell receptor beta chains from one sample sequenced in a study of blood T cell repertoires in COVID-19. Sequencing was performed with immunoSEQ multiplex PCR; in TCRdb, only in-frame clones are kept and a portion is missing. The top ten hold 10% to 15% of the sample, which has roughly 440,000 clones, roughly 88% seen once. The sequenced material came from peripheral blood. Every receptor here comes from a woman between 45 and 60 years old with COVID-19, enrolled during active disease.

The chain couples TRBV2 to TRBJ2-1; 8 nucleotides align to TRBD1. This CDR3 region has 15 residues. Looked up from germline, CDR1 is SNHLY and CDR2 is FYNNEI. V shed 6 bases and J 7 bases; nucleotides not matched to a gene: 11. The CDR3 loop is CASRFRQGAGNEQFF. Here the CDR3 DNA reads TGTGCCAGCAGGTTTCGGCAGGGGGCAGGGAATGAGCAGTTCTTC.

The rearrangement joins TRBV6-5 to TRBJ1-1; 7 nucleotides agree with TRBD1. V was pared by 6 bases and J by 11 bases, with 15 bases of the junction left unmatched. This CDR3 is 14 amino acids long. Germline values: CDR1 MNHEY, CDR2 SVGAGI. The CDR3 protein is CASRPLSPTGNAFF. The CDR3 region has the DNA TGTGCCAGCAGACCCCTATCACCGACAGGGAATGCTTTCTTT.

V gene TRBV29-1 combines with J gene TRBJ2-3; D is perhaps TRBD1 (5 bases). From germline, CDR1 is SQVTM and CDR2 ANQGSEA. The germline V and J ends were trimmed by 4 bases and 5 bases, with 16 bases remaining between them. There are 14 residues in the CDR3. In nucleotides, the CDR3 is TGCAGCGTTGCAACCGACAGCATTGAAGATACGCAGTATTTT. It encodes CSVATDSIEDTQYF.

This clone was observed a handful of times. The V and J genes are TRBV19 and TRBJ1-2, with unresolved D. CDR1 is LNHDA, CDR2 SQIVND, per germline (reference sequence). The CDR3 has 11 residues. The V end was cut by 10 bases, the J end by 4 bases, with 10 bases between. CDR3 sequence: CATEGGYGYTF. CDR3 nucleotides: TGTGCCACGGAAGGAGGCTATGGCTACACCTTC. Combining the CDR3 with reference TRBV19 and TRBJ1-2 gives the whole variable domain DGGITQSPKYLFRKEGQNVTLSCEQNLNHDAMYWYRQDPGQGLRLIYYSQIVNDFQKGDIAEGYSVSREKKESFPLTVTSAQKNPTAFYLCATEGGYGYTFGSGTRLTVV.

J is TRBJ1-1 and V is TRBV5-1; D is possibly TRBD1 (5 bases). This CDR3 contains 14 residues. Deletions cut 3 bases from V and 1 base from J, with 10 bases between. Germline loops: CDR1 SGHRS, CDR2 YFSETQ. CDR3: CASSWTDRNTEAFF. In DNA, the CDR3 is TGCGCCAGCAGCTGGACCGACAGGAACACTGAAGCTTTCTTT.

This rearrangement joins TRBV25-1 to TRBJ1-3, with 9 bases aligning to TRBD1. This CDR3 region has 15 residues. Germline V lookup: CDR1 MGHDK, CDR2 SYGVNS. J lost 4 bases, V lost 8 bases, and 9 bases had no gene match. The CDR3 loop is CASASQGARGNTIYF. The CDR3 DNA is TGTGCCAGCGCCTCACAGGGGGCGAGGGGAAACACCATATATTTT.

The CDR3, as DNA: TGTGCCAGCAGCGTAGATCAGGGGGCGGGTGAAAAACTGTTTTTT. Translation: CASSVDQGAGEKLFF. The chain employs TRBV9 and TRBJ1-4; 8 nucleotides align to TRBD1. Trimming at V came to 0 bases and at J to 7 bases, leaving 5 bases not matched to a gene. The CDR3 extends over 15 amino acids. Per germline, CDR1 SGDLS and CDR2 YYNGEE. The full variable domain, with the rest looked up from reference TRBV9 and TRBJ1-4, is DSGVTQTPKHLITATGQRVTLRCSPRSGDLSVYWYQQSLDQGLQFLIQYYNGEERAKGNILERFSAQQFPDLHSELNLSSLELGDSALYFCASSVDQGAGEKLFFGSGTQLSVL.

This clone was seen once. The chain links TRBV13 to TRBJ2-3; D might be TRBD2 (5 bases). Trimming removed 0 bases from V and 3 bases from J, with 10 bases in between. The length of the CDR3 is 15 residues. CDR1 is PRHDT, CDR2 FYEKMQ, per germline (reference sequence). CDR3 sequence (DNA): TGTGCCAGCAGCTTAGGCGGGGTTGGGACAGATACGCAGTATTTT. This encodes CASSLGGVGTDTQYF.

The chain uses TRBV5-1 and TRBJ1-4; the D is unclear. Trimming cost V 4 bases and J 7 bases, with 17 bases left between them. Per germline, CDR1 SGHRS and CDR2 YFSETQ. This CDR3 region has 15 residues. As DNA, the CDR3 is TGCGCCAGCAGCGCCCGGGAGGGCCTGGGTGAAAAACTGTTTTTT. This translates into CASSAREGLGEKLFF.

About this clone: One junction end does not reproduce the germline sequence, and a read error may be involved. The rearrangement joins TRBV19 to TRBJ2-3, with TRBD1 as a possible D gene (7 bases). The CDR3 runs to 14 residues. Germline CDR1 reads LNHDA; CDR2 reads SQIVND (reference sequence). The CDR3 sequence is CASSIQGGTDTQYF. The CDR3 DNA is TGTGCCAGTAGTATACAGGGGGGCACGGATACGCAGTATTTT.

The chain has TRBV19 and TRBJ1-2; D is perhaps TRBD1 (5 bases). The CDR3 sequence is 12 residues long. The germline V gene has CDR1 LNHDA and CDR2 SQIVND (reference sequence). V lost 3 bases and J 12 bases, leaving 14 bases between the germline ends. CDR3 amino acids: CASSMVQGGHTF. The CDR3 nucleotides are TGTGCCAGTAGTATGGTTCAGGGAGGGCACACCTTC.

The rearrangement uses TRBV5-5 and TRBJ1-2; D is possibly TRBD1 (5 bases). Germline CDR1 reads SGHKS; CDR2 reads YYEKEE (reference sequence). The CDR3 runs to 16 residues. V lost 4 bases and J 5 bases, leaving 21 bases between the germline ends. As DNA, the CDR3 is TGTGCCAGCAGCCTAAGCCGGGACTTTAGTATTTATGGCTACACCTTC. Protein sequence: CASSLSRDFSIYGYTF. The full variable domain, its missing parts supplied by reference TRBV5-5 and TRBJ1-2, is DAGVTQSPTHLIKTRGQQVTLRCSPISGHKSVSWYQQVLGQGPQFIFQYYEKEERGRGNFPDRFSARQFPNYSSELNVNALLLGDSALYLCASSLSRDFSIYGYTFGSGTRLTVV.

The chain links TRBV5-6 to TRBJ2-1, with D hard to call. Looked up from germline, CDR1 is SGHDT and CDR2 is YYEEEE. The V gene lost 7 bases and the J gene lost 9 bases, with 20 bases spanning the gap. The CDR3 is made up of 14 amino acids. CDR3 nucleotides: TGTGCCAGCCAACCGACACATAAGACCGCTGAGCAGTTCTTC. The encoded protein is CASQPTHKTAEQFF.

This rearrangement joins TRBV4-1 to TRBJ2-7; 8 bases fit TRBD2. The CDR3 has 16 amino acids. V lost 1 base, J lost 0 bases, and 5 bases stayed unmatched. Germline CDR1 is MGHRA and CDR2 is YSYEKL. DNA for the CDR3: TGCGCCAGCAGCCAAGGTAGCGGGGTTGACTCCTACGAGCAGTACTTC. It codes for CASSQGSGVDSYEQYF.

This chain joins TRBV30 and TRBJ1-2; TRBD1 agrees at 10 bases. Trimming at V came to 2 bases and at J to 7 bases, leaving 4 bases not matched to a gene. The CDR3 runs to 13 residues. From germline, CDR1 is GTSNPN and CDR2 SVGIG (reference sequence). CDR3 protein: CAWSRDRGSGYTF. The DNA of the CDR3 is TGTGCCTGGAGTAGGGACAGGGGCTCTGGCTACACCTTC.

The chain is built from TRBV6-2 or TRBV6-3 and TRBJ2-3; no clear D. The V end lost 5 bases, the J end lost 0 bases, and 6 bases lay between the germline ends. The CDR3 spans 13 residues. Germline V CDR1 and CDR2: MNHEY, SVGEGT. The CDR3 spells CASSPQSTDTQYF. The CDR3 region has the DNA TGTGCCAGCAGTCCCCAGAGCACAGATACGCAGTATTTT.

The rearrangement uses TRBV30 and TRBJ1-1, with no clear D. V dropped 0 bases and J dropped 1 base, with 6 bases sitting between them. The CDR3 covers 13 residues. Germline CDR1 GTSNPN, CDR2 SVGIG (reference sequence). The DNA for the CDR3 is TGTGCCTGGAGTGTAACTAGGAACACTGAAGCTTTCTTT. Translated, it gives CAWSVTRNTEAFF.

For the CDR3, the DNA is TGTGCCAGCACCCGGGGGGCTAACTATGGCTACACCTTC. Translation: CASTRGANYGYTF. The rearrangement links TRBV12-3 or TRBV12-4 to TRBJ1-2; D perhaps matches TRBD1 (5 bases). Trimming shortened V by 7 bases and J by 0 bases, and 9 bases separated the two germline ends. CDR3 size: 13 residues.

The chain joins TRBV2 to TRBJ1-6; D remains ambiguous. This CDR3 has 11 amino acids. Germline loops: CDR1 SNHLY, CDR2 FYNNEI. The ends were cut back, 4 bases at V and 14 bases at J, with 9 bases in the middle. CDR3 residues: CASSVGGALHF. Written as DNA, the CDR3 is TGTGCCAGCAGTGTAGGCGGAGCCCTCCACTTT.

The chain joins TRBV6-5 to TRBJ1-2; 8 bases line up with TRBD1. With 6 bases clipped from V and 2 bases from J, the junction kept 8 bases outside the gene matches. Germline CDR1 and CDR2: MNHEY and SVGAGI. CDR3 length: 15 amino acids. The CDR3 coding sequence is TGTGCCAGCAGCATGGCGGCAGGGGGCAACTATGGCTACACCTTC. This codes for CASSMAAGGNYGYTF.

V and J are TRBV24-1 and TRBJ2-3, with D maybe TRBD1 (6 bases). CDR3 length equals 14 residues. Trimming pared 3 bases from V and 5 bases from J, leaving 11 bases between. CDR1 is KGHDR, CDR2 SFDVKD, per germline. CDR3 bases: TGTGCCACCAGTGATACGGACAGAAGAGATACGCAGTATTTT. Its translation: CATSDTDRRDTQYF.

The table lists this clone with a few counts. This chain joins TRBV9 and TRBJ1-1, with D possibly TRBD1 on 6 matching bases. The CDR3 sequence is 16 residues long. Germline-derived CDR1 and CDR2 are SGDLS and YYNGEE. V was shortened by 0 bases and J by 4 bases, with 16 bases between the two germline ends. For the CDR3, the DNA is TGTGCCAGCAGCGTAGGTGGGGGGGCTCGAAGCACTGAAGCTTTCTTT. Translated, it gives CASSVGGGARSTEAFF.

This chain joins TRBV5-1 and TRBJ2-1; 13 bases match TRBD2. This CDR3 comprises 15 residues. With V trimmed by 6 bases and J by 6 bases, 6 bases remained unmatched. Germline values: CDR1 SGHRS, CDR2 YFSETQ. CDR3 amino acids: CASKKGLAGTNEQFF. CDR3 in DNA: TGCGCCAGCAAGAAGGGACTAGCGGGGACCAATGAGCAGTTCTTC.

The chain is built from TRBV19 and TRBJ1-2; D unresolved. CDR1 is LNHDA and CDR2 is SQIVND in the germline V gene (reference sequence). V was cut by 5 bases and J by 6 bases, with 13 bases left in between. The CDR3 length is 13 residues. The CDR3, as DNA: TGTGCCAGTAGTTTTGTGGCTGTGCATGGCTACACCTTC. It encodes CASSFVAVHGYTF.

The V gene is TRBV10-3, the J gene TRBJ2-3; 11 nucleotides line up with TRBD2. CDR1 and CDR2 from the germline V gene are ENHRY and SYGVKD. This CDR3 is 15 amino acids long. With 6 bases clipped from V and 3 bases from J, the junction kept 5 bases outside the gene matches. The CDR3, as DNA: TGTGCCATCAGCGCCCTAGCGGGGGGTACAGATACGCAGTATTTT. Translation gives CAISALAGGTDTQYF.